This record covers a single TCR beta chain. CDR1 is ENHRY, CDR2 SYGVKD, per germline. The V and J ends lost 6 bases and 8 bases respectively, with 25 bases between them. The CDR3 length is 16 residues. This sample stems from a study of blood T cell repertoires in COVID-19. Produced via immunoSEQ multiplex PCR; TCRdb's table is partial and in-frame only. The sample records under 200,000 clones, 80% to 90% being singletons. The clonotype was recovered from a man aged 55 to 69 with acute or convalescent COVID-19. The rearrangement links TRBV10-3 to TRBJ1-2; D possibly corresponds to TRBD1 (5 bases). Sequencing used peripheral blood. The CDR3, as DNA: TGTGCCATCAGCCCGCGAACGGGGGAGGTGGTAAGGGGCTACACCTTC. It is translated as CAISPRTGEVVRGYTF.